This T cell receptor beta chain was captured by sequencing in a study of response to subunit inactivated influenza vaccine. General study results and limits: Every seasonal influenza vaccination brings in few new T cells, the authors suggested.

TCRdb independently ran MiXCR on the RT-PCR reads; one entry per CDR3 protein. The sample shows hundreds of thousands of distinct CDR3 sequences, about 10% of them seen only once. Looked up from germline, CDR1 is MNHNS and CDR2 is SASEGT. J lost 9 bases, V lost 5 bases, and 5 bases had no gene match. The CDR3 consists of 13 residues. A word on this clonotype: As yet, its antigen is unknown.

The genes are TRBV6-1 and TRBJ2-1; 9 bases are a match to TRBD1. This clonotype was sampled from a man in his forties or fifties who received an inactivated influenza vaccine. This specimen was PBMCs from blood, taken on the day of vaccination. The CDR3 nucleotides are TGTGCCAGCAGTCAGGACAGGGGTGTTGAGCAGTTCTTC. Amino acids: CASSQDRGVEQFF.